This T cell receptor beta chain was sequenced for a study of radiation and T cells in renal cell carcinoma. Noted time point: blood 2 weeks post-SBRT. Treatment reported: 15 Gy SBRT to primary tumor, nephrectomy 4 weeks later. Trimming at V came to 7 bases and at J to 8 bases, leaving 9 bases not matched to a gene. CDR1 and CDR2 from the germline V gene are SEHNR and FQNEAQ (reference sequence). The CDR3 length is 14 residues. Repertoires were generated with immunoSEQ multiplex PCR, while TCRdb's copy carries only in-frame clones and drops some. The sample records 60,000 to 65,000 clones, just over 75% being singletons.

The specimen comprised blood, sampled from a patient whose treatment included radiotherapy and nephrectomy. The sequence came from a man aged 55 to 70 with renal cell carcinoma. The chain couples TRBV7-9 to TRBJ1-4; 8 nucleotides match TRBD1. CDR3 coding DNA: TGTGCCAGCACCCGGACAGGGATAGGGGAAAAACTGTTTTTT. Protein: CASTRTGIGEKLFF.